Below are 24 T cell receptor beta chains sequenced from a single sample in a study of beta chain features in type 1 diabetes. Since all of the isolated RNA was reverse transcribed, expressed TCRB transcripts were what got sequenced. Clones were read by immunoSEQ multiplex PCR, and TCRdb kept only the in-frame ones, dropping some. This sample carries about 16,000 clones, 45% to 55% of them seen once, and the ten largest clones take less than 0.5%. Input material: stem cell memory CD4+ T cells from blood. The receptors originated from a woman aged 18-29 years in good health.

This clone was counted once. The chain recombines TRBV30 with TRBJ2-1; 10 nucleotides line up with TRBD2. The CDR3 covers 15 residues. Germline assignment: CDR1 GTSNPN and CDR2 SVGIG (reference sequence). Trimming removed 3 bases from V and 1 base from J; junction bases left unmatched: 3. The CDR3 DNA is TGTGCCTGGAGCCCACTAGCGGGATCCTACAATGAGCAGTTCTTC. Protein product: CAWSPLAGSYNEQFF.

The CDR3 DNA reads as TGTGCCAGTAGCACTCGCGGCAGGGGTATCGCCGGGGAGCTGTTTTTT. Its protein product is CASSTRGRGIAGELFF. The V gene is TRBV19, the J gene TRBJ2-2, with D possibly matching TRBD1 (6 bases). V lost 6 bases to trimming and J lost 6 bases, with 20 bases between them. The CDR3 is 16 amino acids. Germline assignment: CDR1 LNHDA and CDR2 SQIVND (reference sequence).

The chain combines TRBV19 with TRBJ2-3; D may be TRBD2 (7 bases). V was clipped by 4 bases and J by 4 bases, with 15 bases between them. CDR1 and CDR2 from the germline V gene are LNHDA and SQIVND (reference sequence). The CDR3 has 15 residues. Written as DNA, the CDR3 is TGTGCCAGTAGTACGATGGGGGGGGCCCCAGATACGCAGTATTTT. This gives the protein CASSTMGGAPDTQYF.

The rearrangement uses TRBV28 and TRBJ2-3; 13 nucleotides align to TRBD2. After removal of 6 bases from V and 4 bases from J, the junction contained 4 bases not matched to a gene. Looked up from germline, CDR1 is MDHEN and CDR2 is SYDVKM. CDR3 length: 15 amino acids. For the CDR3, the DNA is TGTGCCAGCAGCCTGGGACTAGCGGGGCCAGATACGCAGTATTTT. Amino acids: CASSLGLAGPDTQYF.

The V call is TRBV30, the J call TRBJ2-1, with 15 nucleotides matching TRBD2. Unmatched junction bases numbered 3, after V lost 2 bases and J lost 7 bases. Germline loops: CDR1 GTSNPN, CDR2 SVGIG (reference sequence). This CDR3 comprises 15 residues. The CDR3 sequence is CAWSSGLAGGNEQFF. CDR3 in DNA: TGTGCCTGGAGTTCGGGACTAGCGGGGGGAAATGAGCAGTTCTTC.

The V call is TRBV30, the J call TRBJ1-2; no firm D call. Per germline, CDR1 GTSNPN and CDR2 SVGIG (reference sequence). Trimming shortened V by 4 bases and J by 2 bases, and 11 bases separated the two germline ends. The CDR3 spans 13 residues. This CDR3 reads CAWISDLNYGYTF. CDR3 in DNA: TGTGCCTGGATATCAGATTTAAACTATGGCTACACCTTC.

The J gene is TRBJ1-4, the V gene TRBV10-3; 10 bases line up with TRBD1. V dropped 1 base and J dropped 8; count of bases not matched to a gene: 4. CDR3 length: 15 residues. Germline V gene lookup returns CDR1 ENHRY and CDR2 SYGVKD. This CDR3 is CAISELGQGDEKLFF. CDR3 DNA sequence: TGTGCCATCAGTGAGTTAGGACAGGGGGACGAAAAACTGTTTTTT.

The J gene is TRBJ2-2, the V gene TRBV7-2; 7 positions match TRBD1. The CDR3 is 14 amino acids. Trimming took 6 bases from V and 6 from J; bases not matched to a gene: 7. CDR1 and CDR2 (germline): SGHTA, FQGNSA. CDR3 protein: CASRGQGEAGELFF. Written as DNA, the CDR3 is TGTGCCAGCAGGGGGCAGGGGGAAGCCGGGGAGCTGTTTTTT. Looking up the rest from reference TRBV7-2 and TRBJ2-2 gives the full variable domain: GAGVSQSPSNKVTEKGKDVELRCDPISGHTALYWYRQSLGQGLEFLIYFQGNSAPDKSGLPSDRFSAERTGGSVSTLTIQRTQQEDSAVYLCASRGQGEAGELFFGEGSRLTVL.

This sequence joins TRBV5-1 and TRBJ1-1, with a weak D call TRBD1 (5 bases). There are 13 residues in the CDR3. The germline V and J ends were trimmed by 3 bases and 1 base, with 7 bases remaining between them. The V gene's germline CDR1 is SGHRS and CDR2 YFSETQ. CDR3 coding DNA: TGCGCCAGCAGCTCAGGGTGGAACACTGAAGCTTTCTTT. As protein: CASSSGWNTEAFF.

This clone was seen only a few times. The chain joins TRBV7-6 to TRBJ2-1; 8 positions match TRBD1. CDR1 and CDR2 from the germline V gene are SGHVS and FNYEAQ. The J segment lost 5 bases and the V segment lost 3 bases, leaving 3 bases of the junction unmatched. The CDR3 sequence is 14 residues long. The chain's CDR3 is CASSLGTGNNEQFF. The CDR3 DNA follows: TGTGCCAGCAGCTTGGGGACAGGTAACAATGAGCAGTTCTTC.

This clone was observed once. The V call is TRBV7-7, the J call TRBJ2-3; 9 nucleotides agree with TRBD2. J gave up 0 bases and V 5 bases, and 6 bases lay outside the gene matches. Germline CDR1 reads SSHAT; CDR2 reads FNYEAQ (reference sequence). The length of the CDR3 is 16 residues. The CDR3: CASSPAGGLSTDTQYF. CDR3 nucleotide sequence: TGTGCCAGCAGCCCAGCGGGGGGTCTCAGCACAGATACGCAGTATTTT.

The chain couples TRBV30 to TRBJ2-2; D possibly corresponds to TRBD1 (6 bases). Between the trimmed V and J ends, which lost 1 base and 1 base, there was a span of 7 bases. The CDR3 loop spans 14 amino acids. Germline CDR1 GTSNPN, CDR2 SVGIG (reference sequence). This chain's CDR3 is CAWSAGQNTGELFF. The CDR3 DNA follows: TGTGCCTGGAGTGCGGGACAGAACACCGGGGAGCTGTTTTTT.

This clone was recorded only once. The chain joins TRBV6-5 to TRBJ1-2, with 7 nucleotides matching TRBD1. V gave up 0 bases and J gave up 2 bases; unmatched junction bases: 0. Germline V gene sequence: CDR1 MNHEY, CDR2 SVGAGI. CDR3 length: 14 amino acids. The DNA for the CDR3 is TGTGCCAGCAGTTACTCGACAGGGAACTATGGCTACACCTTC. It is translated as CASSYSTGNYGYTF.

The CDR3 DNA sequence: TGTGCCAGCTCACCTACTACAGGGGGCGAGCAGTACTTC. Translated, it gives CASSPTTGGEQYF. The chain combines TRBV18 with TRBJ2-7, with 8 nucleotides matching TRBD1. Trimming at V came to 3 bases and at J to 6 bases, leaving 4 bases not matched to a gene. This CDR3 comprises 13 residues. Germline loops: CDR1 KGHSH, CDR2 LQKENI.

This clone was seen a handful of times. The DNA of the CDR3 is TGTGCCAGCAGCCAAGAACTAGCGGGGGCCGGGGCAGATACGCAGTATTTT. It codes for CASSQELAGAGADTQYF. The chain combines TRBV5-4 with TRBJ2-3; TRBD2 matches 11 bases. Germline values: CDR1 SGHNT, CDR2 YYREEE (reference sequence). The length of the CDR3 is 17 residues. J gave up 4 bases and V 4 bases, and 11 bases lay outside the gene matches.

This rearrangement joins TRBV6-5 to TRBJ1-1; D uncertain. CDR1 is MNHEY and CDR2 is SVGAGI in the germline V gene. Between the trimmed V and J ends, which lost 10 bases and 0 bases, there was a span of 9 bases. The CDR3 covers 12 residues. CDR3: CATTGVNTEAFF. In nucleotides, the CDR3 is TGTGCCACCACCGGGGTGAACACTGAAGCTTTCTTT.

The gene calls are TRBV5-4 and TRBJ1-4; 12 nucleotides align to TRBD1. The CDR3 contains 16 residues. J gave up 6 bases and V 0 bases, and 3 bases lay outside the gene matches. Germline loops: CDR1 SGHNT, CDR2 YYREEE (reference sequence). The CDR3 protein is CASSLGGTGGDEKLFF. For the CDR3, the DNA is TGTGCCAGCAGCTTGGGTGGGACAGGGGGCGATGAAAAACTGTTTTTT.

This chain connects TRBV14 to TRBJ2-1, with D possibly TRBD2 on 6 matching bases. There are 17 residues in the CDR3. V was trimmed by 2 bases and J by 4 bases, leaving 18 bases between them. Germline values: CDR1 SGHDN, CDR2 FVKESK. The CDR3 DNA sequence: TGTGCCAGCAGCCAACTACCAGCGGGCCCGATTTACAATGAGCAGTTCTTC. It encodes CASSQLPAGPIYNEQFF.

The chain joins TRBV27 to TRBJ1-4; unclear D gene. From germline, CDR1 is MNHEY and CDR2 SMNVEV (reference sequence). The CDR3 contains 12 residues. The V end lost 5 bases, the J end lost 11 bases, and 12 bases lay between the germline ends. CDR3 region: CASSPDYMKLFF. The CDR3 DNA reads TGTGCCAGCAGTCCCGACTACATGAAACTGTTTTTT.

The chain recombines TRBV6-6 with TRBJ1-1; D possibly corresponds to TRBD1 (6 bases). Germline values: CDR1 MNHNY, CDR2 SVGAGI (reference sequence). V lost 6 bases and J lost 0, with 11 bases in between. The CDR3 totals 14 residues. CDR3 nucleotide sequence: TGTGCCAGCAGGGGACATAGCATGAACACTGAAGCTTTCTTT. Its translation is CASRGHSMNTEAFF.

The genes are TRBV5-1 and TRBJ2-1; maybe TRBD2 (7 bases). The CDR3 runs 14 residues. Trimming shortened V by 1 base and J by 8 bases, and 13 bases separated the two germline ends. Per germline, CDR1 SGHRS and CDR2 YFSETQ. In DNA, the CDR3 is TGCGCCAGCAGCTTGTTGGGGGGGCCTTATGAGCAGTTCTTC. This encodes CASSLLGGPYEQFF.

Points on this clone: At one end, the junction sequence differs from germline, possibly due to a read error. The gene calls are TRBV19 and TRBJ1-2; D uncertain. Per germline, CDR1 LNHDA and CDR2 SQIVND (reference sequence). The CDR3 has 12 residues. The DNA for the CDR3 is TGTGCCAGTAGTATGGGCGACTACGGCTACACCTTC. This sequence encodes CASSMGDYGYTF.

Only a few counts were recorded for this clone. This chain connects TRBV6-6 to TRBJ1-4; a weak D match, TRBD1 (6 bases). Trimming left V 5 bases short and J 8 bases short, with 9 bases between. The CDR3 extends over 12 amino acids. The germline V gene encodes CDR1 MNHNY and CDR2 SVGAGI (reference sequence). The CDR3 region has the DNA TGTGCCAGCAGTCACGACAGGGAAAAACTGTTTTTT. It specifies CASSHDREKLFF.

The CDR3 bases are TGCGCCACCGGGGCAGGGGGAGGATACAATGAGCAGTTCTTC. It translates to CATGAGGGYNEQFF. V and J are TRBV5-1 and TRBJ2-1, with D possibly matching TRBD1 (7 bases). The CDR3 contains 14 residues. V was pared by 9 bases and J by 4 bases, with 17 bases between. Germline V gene data show CDR1 as SGHRS and CDR2 as YFSETQ. The variable domain in full, completed from reference TRBV5-1 and TRBJ2-1, reads KAGVTQTPRYLIKTRGQQVTLSCSPISGHRSVSWYQQTPGQGLQFLFEYFSETQRNKGNFPGRFSGRQFSNSRSEMNVSTLELGDSALYLCATGAGGGYNEQFFGPGTRLTVL.